These 24 T cell receptor beta chains came from one sample sequenced in a study of identical twins. TCRdb analysed the 5' RACE reads with MiXCR anew, one entry per CDR3 protein. The sample has approximately 700,000 distinct CDR3 sequences; 6.1% are singletons. The sample was naive T cells sorted from blood. The receptors were gathered from a man aged 18 to 29 in good health.

In its sample, this clonotype was seen many times. The CDR3 sequence: CASSQASAGELFF. The CDR3 DNA follows: TGCGCCAGCAGCCAAGCTTCGGCCGGGGAGCTGTTTTTT. V is TRBV4-3 and J is TRBJ2-2; D remains unclear. CDR1 and CDR2 from the germline V gene are LGHNA and YSLEER. The CDR3 is 13 amino acids. V lost 1 base and J 6 bases, leaving 6 bases between the germline ends.

In this sample, this clonotype turned up many times. The chain links TRBV20-1 to TRBJ1-1; D remains ambiguous. The V end was cut by 6 bases, the J end by 3 bases, with 14 bases between. The CDR3 spans 13 residues. The V gene's germline CDR1 is DFQATT and CDR2 SNEGSKA (reference sequence). As DNA, the CDR3 is TGCAGTGCCGACCCAGAGAGGGACACTGAAGCTTTCTTT. Residues: CSADPERDTEAFF.

This clonotype was picked up a small number of times. The chain uses TRBV7-6 and TRBJ2-3; a possible D gene is TRBD2 (5 bases). Germline CDR1 and CDR2: SGHVS and FNYEAQ. The CDR3 covers 16 residues. V gave up 1 base and J gave up 0 bases, with 11 bases separating them. CDR3 nucleotide sequence: TGTGCCAGCAGCTTAGGGACTCACCTAAGCACAGATACGCAGTATTTT. It is translated as CASSLGTHLSTDTQYF.

This clonotype turned up a few times. The chain combines TRBV5-1 with TRBJ1-1, with TRBD1 matching 9 bases. The germline gives CDR1 SGHRS, CDR2 YFSETQ. This CDR3 spans 14 amino acids. Germline trimming cut 4 bases from V and 5 bases from J; bases unmatched to any gene: 6. DNA for the CDR3: TGCGCCAGCAGCGATACAGGGGGCGCGACTGAAGCTTTCTTT. Residues: CASSDTGGATEAFF.

This clonotype was observed at least ten times. The rearrangement uses TRBV12-3 or TRBV12-4 and TRBJ2-5, with 13 bases fitting TRBD2. Losses at the gene ends were 6 bases for V and 2 bases for J; bases not matched to a gene: 0. This CDR3 region has 14 residues. The CDR3 sequence: CASRTSGRQETQYF. Written as DNA, the CDR3 is TGTGCCAGCAGGACTAGCGGGAGGCAAGAGACCCAGTACTTC.

This clonotype was counted a few times. This rearrangement joins TRBV4-1 to TRBJ1-2, with TRBD1 matching 9 bases. This CDR3 is built from 15 residues. Germline-derived CDR1 and CDR2 are MGHRA and YSYEKL. V lost 4 bases and J lost 4; bases outside the gene matches: 7. The CDR3 bases are TGCGCCAGCAGCCCCTTGGGACAGGGAGGCTATGGCTACACCTTC. Translating it yields CASSPLGQGGYGYTF.

This clonotype showed up many times. This rearrangement joins TRBV5-5 to TRBJ2-7; the D is unclear. The CDR3 is made up of 13 amino acids. V was cut by 1 base and J by 3 bases, with 8 bases left in between. Germline V CDR1 and CDR2: SGHKS, YYEKEE (reference sequence). The CDR3 protein is CASSLTGDYEQYF. The CDR3 DNA is TGTGCCAGCAGCTTGACTGGAGACTACGAGCAGTACTTC.

This clonotype was found a few times. This chain uses TRBV3-1 with TRBJ2-1; a possible D gene is TRBD2 (5 bases). Germline V gene lookup returns CDR1 LGHDT and CDR2 YNNKEL (reference sequence). The CDR3 contains 13 residues. V was cut by 3 bases and J by 10 bases, with 13 bases left in between. The CDR3: CASSQLGVGEQFF. CDR3 in DNA: TGTGCCAGCAGCCAGTTGGGAGTGGGAGAGCAGTTCTTC.

This chain joins TRBV5-1 and TRBJ2-7; 7 nucleotides align to TRBD2. The CDR3 spans 16 residues. V was pared by 4 bases and J by 6 bases, with 16 bases of the junction left unmatched. CDR1 and CDR2 (germline): SGHRS, YFSETQ. The CDR3 region has the DNA TGCGCCAGCAGCCTAGCTAGCGGAGTGAGGTTGAGCGAGCAGTACTTC. This gives the protein CASSLASGVRLSEQYF.

This clonotype was detected ten times or more. The genes are TRBV20-1 and TRBJ1-6; TRBD1 is a possible D gene (5 bases). V lost 1 base to trimming and J lost 6 bases, with 7 bases between them. The V gene's germline CDR1 is DFQATT and CDR2 SNEGSKA (reference sequence). CDR3 length: 13 amino acids. CDR3 protein: CSARGGVNSPLHF. CDR3 nucleotides: TGCAGTGCTAGAGGAGGGGTTAATTCACCCCTCCACTTT.

The chain uses TRBV5-1 and TRBJ2-1; D unclear. From germline, CDR1 is SGHRS and CDR2 YFSETQ. The CDR3 contains 15 residues. Trimming removed 4 bases from V and 7 bases from J, with 18 bases in between. DNA of the CDR3: TGCGCCAGCAGCCCCCAGACGGTGCCGCAAAATGAGCAGTTCTTC. As protein: CASSPQTVPQNEQFF.

Only a few counts were recorded for this clonotype. V gene TRBV7-2 combines with J gene TRBJ2-2, with D maybe TRBD2 (6 bases). The germline V gene has CDR1 SGHTA and CDR2 FQGNSA. The CDR3 extends over 16 amino acids. Trimming pared 0 bases from V and 7 bases from J, leaving 15 bases between. The CDR3 nucleotides read TGTGCCAGCAGCTTAGCATCCTCTAGCGATGGCGGGGAGCTGTTTTTT. Its protein is CASSLASSSDGGELFF.

There are many counts of this clonotype. The chain recombines TRBV27 with TRBJ2-1; 10 nucleotides agree with TRBD2. The CDR3 loop spans 16 amino acids. V trimming: 5 bases; J trimming: 4 bases; junction bases outside the gene matches: 8. CDR1 is MNHEY, CDR2 SMNVEV, per germline (reference sequence). The CDR3 region has the DNA TGTGCCAGCAGTCTCCAGGGACTAGCGTTTTACAATGAGCAGTTCTTC. Protein product: CASSLQGLAFYNEQFF.

The V and J genes are TRBV14 and TRBJ2-1; 7 bases are shared with TRBD2. Germline V gives CDR1 SGHDN, CDR2 FVKESK. V trimming: 1 base; J trimming: 6 bases; junction bases outside the gene matches: 12. The CDR3 is 17 amino acids. CDR3 coding DNA: TGTGCCAGCAGCCAAGGCCGGACTAGTTTAGGCGGCAATGAGCAGTTCTTC. It specifies CASSQGRTSLGGNEQFF.

The table lists this clonotype with a few counts. V usage is TRBV28 and J usage is TRBJ2-2; 7 nucleotides match TRBD1. The CDR3 is made up of 15 amino acids. Germline V gene data show CDR1 as MDHEN and CDR2 as SYDVKM. Losses at the gene ends were 5 bases for V and 5 bases for J; bases not matched to a gene: 8. This CDR3 reads CASSKNRGFTGELFF. The CDR3 bases are TGTGCCAGCAGTAAAAACAGGGGTTTTACCGGGGAGCTGTTTTTT. Looking up the rest from reference TRBV28 and TRBJ2-2 gives the full variable domain: DVKVTQSSRYLVKRTGEKVFLECVQDMDHENMFWYRQDPGLGLRLIYFSYDVKMKEKGDIPEGYSVSREKKERFSLILESASTNQTSMYLCASSKNRGFTGELFFGEGSRLTVL.

This clonotype was picked up many times. V and J are TRBV9 and TRBJ2-6; D is uncertain. V dropped 3 bases and J dropped 2 bases, with 18 bases sitting between them. The germline gives CDR1 SGDLS, CDR2 YYNGEE. CDR3 length equals 18 residues. CDR3: CASSAETFGVTGANVLTF. The CDR3 bases are TGTGCCAGCAGCGCCGAAACTTTTGGGGTCACTGGGGCCAACGTCCTGACTTTC. Full variable domain (outside the CDR3, taken from reference TRBV9 and TRBJ2-6): DSGVTQTPKHLITATGQRVTLRCSPRSGDLSVYWYQQSLDQGLQFLIQYYNGEERAKGNILERFSAQQFPDLHSELNLSSLELGDSALYFCASSAETFGVTGANVLTFGAGSRLTVL.

The V gene is TRBV7-9, the J gene TRBJ1-1, with a weak D call TRBD1 (6 bases). Per germline, CDR1 SEHNR and CDR2 FQNEAQ (reference sequence). The CDR3 totals 12 residues. The CDR3 DNA sequence: TGTGGCCTTAGCAGGGGCACCACTGAAGCTTTCTTT. Encoded protein: CGLSRGTTEAFF.

The table lists this clonotype with a few counts. The CDR3: CASSQETGTGGSYEQYF. DNA of the CDR3: TGCGCCAGCAGCCAAGAGACTGGGACAGGGGGGTCCTACGAGCAGTACTTC. The chain links TRBV4-3 to TRBJ2-7, with 11 bases lining up with TRBD1. V gave up 0 bases and J gave up 1 base; unmatched junction bases: 5. Germline V lookup: CDR1 LGHNA, CDR2 YSLEER. The CDR3 covers 17 residues.

This clonotype was picked up many times. The chain links TRBV4-1 to TRBJ1-5, with 10 bases identical to TRBD1. V lost 0 bases to trimming and J lost 5 bases; unmatched junction nucleotides: 10. The CDR3 is 18 amino acids. Germline V CDR1 and CDR2: MGHRA, YSYEKL. The DNA of the CDR3 is TGCGCCAGCAGCCAAGATCCCGCGGGGACAGGGGTGGATCAGCCCCAGCATTTT. It is translated as CASSQDPAGTGVDQPQHF.

A few counts support this clonotype. The rearrangement joins TRBV19 to TRBJ2-3; D remains ambiguous. The germline CDR1 and CDR2 sequences are LNHDA and SQIVND (reference sequence). The CDR3 runs to 13 residues. V was cut by 10 bases and J by 3 bases, with 14 bases left in between. The DNA for the CDR3 is TGTGCCACCACGGTAGGGTCTACAGATACGCAGTATTTT. Amino acids: CATTVGSTDTQYF.

This clonotype was counted between two and nine times. V is TRBV12-3 or TRBV12-4 and J is TRBJ2-5; D possibly corresponds to TRBD2 (6 bases). The CDR3 contains 16 residues. V lost 0 bases to trimming and J lost 0 bases, with 11 bases between them. The chain's CDR3 is CASSLAQGLYQETQYF. In DNA, the CDR3 is TGTGCCAGCAGTTTAGCCCAGGGACTCTACCAAGAGACCCAGTACTTC.

The V and J genes are TRBV27 and TRBJ2-1; D may be TRBD2 (5 bases). V was trimmed by 5 bases and J by 5 bases, leaving 13 bases between them. Looked up from germline, CDR1 is MNHEY and CDR2 is SMNVEV (reference sequence). The CDR3 has 14 residues. The CDR3: CASSRPGIHNEQFF. DNA of the CDR3: TGTGCCAGCAGTCGACCCGGGATCCACAATGAGCAGTTCTTC.

V and J are TRBV4-1 and TRBJ1-6, with 9 bases aligning to TRBD1. J lost 7 bases, V lost 0 bases, and 7 bases had no gene match. Germline CDR1 is MGHRA and CDR2 is YSYEKL. The CDR3 length is 17 residues. CDR3 amino acids: CASSQDSPGQGNSPLHF. Here the CDR3 DNA reads TGCGCCAGCAGCCAAGACTCCCCGGGACAGGGCAATTCACCCCTCCACTTT.

The rearrangement links TRBV6-1 to TRBJ2-3; D could derive from TRBD1 or TRBD2 (6 bases each). This CDR3 is built from 16 residues. V was cut by 6 bases and J by 2 bases, with 18 bases left in between. Per the germline V gene, CDR1 is MNHNS and CDR2 is SASEGT. The CDR3 region has the DNA TGTGCCAGCAGCCCTGACGTCAGGGGACTCACAGATACGCAGTATTTT. Amino acids: CASSPDVRGLTDTQYF.